This T cell receptor (beta chain) is from a study of blood T cell repertoires in COVID-19. About the study: In each case, the material was cDNA or gDNA derived from T cells, B-cell-depleted T cells, or PBMCs.

Under the authors' procedure: The assay estimated nucleated cells by amplifying reference gene primers. Profiled with immunoSEQ multiplex PCR; TCRdb holds only in-frame clones, not every one. V and J calls and clone size are as listed in that table; D and trimming were resolved from the DNA. The table records under 300,000 clones, 80% to 90% of them present only once. V lost 8 bases and J 3 bases, leaving 11 bases between the germline ends. The CDR3 has 13 residues. Germline lookup yields CDR1 MNHEY and CDR2 SVGAGI. Exposed study participants had met a COVID-19 case within 2 weeks before entry. The source of this sequence is a woman between 50 and 59 years old who had been exposed to COVID-19. Sequencing was done on a sample of PBMCs or T cells enriched from blood (not recorded which). V and J are TRBV6-5 and TRBJ1-5; no clear D gene. The chain's CDR3 is CASQSQINQPQHF. In nucleotides, the CDR3 is TGTGCCAGCCAGTCACAGATCAATCAGCCCCAGCATTTT.